This T cell receptor (beta chain) derives from a study of identical twins. MiXCR was run by TCRdb on the 5' RACE reads, yielding one entry per CDR3 protein. The table includes roughly 490,000 distinct CDR3 sequences, approximately 14% detected once. CDR3 size: 18 residues. Trimming at V came to 1 base and at J to 1 base, leaving 4 bases not matched to a gene. CDR1 is SGHRS and CDR2 is YFSETQ in the germline V gene. These data were also filed under a second study, of yellow fever vaccine responses in identical twins.

Specimen: CD4+ T cells sorted from blood. The sequence came from a woman aged 18 to 35 in good health. The genes are TRBV5-1 and TRBJ2-2; 13 bases map to TRBD2. The CDR3 region is CASSLRGLAGQNTGELFF. For the CDR3, the DNA is TGCGCCAGCAGCTTGAGGGGACTAGCGGGGCAGAACACCGGGGAGCTGTTTTTT.